The source of this T cell receptor beta chain is a study of post-analysis software for immune sequencing data. Looking at the study overall: Courses of disease covered relapsing-remitting, secondary progressive and progressive-relapsing multiple sclerosis.

Regarding the study as a whole: Multiple sclerosis was associated with a significant reduction in normalized Chao1 diversity relative to controls. Samples prepared in the same batch strongly co-clustered by F measure. Patients showed TRBV5-6, TRBV5-1 and TRBV20-1 among four to six TRBV segments more frequent than in controls.

Trimming stripped 3 bases from V and 7 bases from J, with 12 bases between. The V gene's germline CDR1 is ENHRY and CDR2 SYGVKD. This CDR3 is 14 amino acids long. Concerning this clonotype: Its antigen remains unknown.

Unique molecular identifiers were built into the TCR beta cDNA libraries. When about 0.95 to 10 million T cells were used, they gave approximately 530,000 cDNA molecules. Each CDR3 protein is one row after TCRdb ran MiXCR on the PCR reads. Seen here are about 540,000 distinct CDR3 sequences, less than 40% observed once, and the top ten hold around 6%. Sequencing was carried out using blood. The chain couples TRBV10-3 to TRBJ1-4, with a possible D match to TRBD1 (5 bases). The sequence came from a girl aged 2-17 years with multiple sclerosis. CDR3 DNA sequence: TGTGCCATCAGTGAACGGGGGACGAGTGAAAAACTGTTTTTT. The encoded protein is CAISERGTSEKLFF.